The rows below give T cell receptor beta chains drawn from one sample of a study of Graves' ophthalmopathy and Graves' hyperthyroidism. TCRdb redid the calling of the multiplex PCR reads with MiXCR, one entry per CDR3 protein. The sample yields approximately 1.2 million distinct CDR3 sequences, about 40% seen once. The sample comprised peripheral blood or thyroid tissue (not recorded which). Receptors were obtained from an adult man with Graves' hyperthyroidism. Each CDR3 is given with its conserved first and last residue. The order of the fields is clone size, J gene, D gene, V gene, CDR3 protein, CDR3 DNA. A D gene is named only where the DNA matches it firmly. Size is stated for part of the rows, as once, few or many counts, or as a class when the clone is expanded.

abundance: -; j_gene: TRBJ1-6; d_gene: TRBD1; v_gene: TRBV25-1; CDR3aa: CASGTGVKPLHF; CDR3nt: TGCGCCAGCGGGACAGGGGTGAAACCCCTCCACTTT
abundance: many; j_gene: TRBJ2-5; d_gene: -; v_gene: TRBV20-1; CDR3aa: CSPRDTNPDEYF; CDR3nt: TGCAGTCCCAGGGACACGAATCCGGACGAGTACTTC
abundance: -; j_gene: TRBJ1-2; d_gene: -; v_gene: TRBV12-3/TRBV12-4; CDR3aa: CASRTTAVYGYTF; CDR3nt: TGTGCCAGCAGGACTACGGCAGTCTATGGCTACACCTTC
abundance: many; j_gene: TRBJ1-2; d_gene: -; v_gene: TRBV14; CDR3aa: CASSQVAGSGYTF; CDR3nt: TGTGCCAGCAGCCAAGTGGCAGGCAGTGGCTACACCTTC
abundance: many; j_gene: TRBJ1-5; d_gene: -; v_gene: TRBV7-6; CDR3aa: CASSLVPRRVGYSNQPQHF; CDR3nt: TGTGCCAGCAGCTTAGTCCCTCGGAGGGTTGGCTATAGCAATCAGCCCCAGCATTTT
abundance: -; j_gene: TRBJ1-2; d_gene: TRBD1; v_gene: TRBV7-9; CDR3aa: CAGRDRTNYGYTF; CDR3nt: TGTGCCGGCCGGGACAGAACTAACTATGGCTACACCTTC
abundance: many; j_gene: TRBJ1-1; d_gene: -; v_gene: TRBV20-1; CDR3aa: CSATGLGTEAFF; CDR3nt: TGCAGTGCTACAGGGTTGGGCACTGAAGCTTTCTTT
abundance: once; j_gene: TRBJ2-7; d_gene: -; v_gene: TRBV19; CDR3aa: CASSFDEADEQYF; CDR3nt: TGTGCCAGTAGCTTTGACGAGGCCGACGAGCAGTACTTC
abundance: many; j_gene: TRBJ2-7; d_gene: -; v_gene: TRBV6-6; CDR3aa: CASRGASGSYEQYF; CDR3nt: TGTGCCAGCAGGGGGGCTAGCGGCTCCTACGAGCAGTACTTC
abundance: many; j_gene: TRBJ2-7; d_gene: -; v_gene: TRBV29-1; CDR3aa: CSVGRLDSYEQYF; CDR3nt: TGCAGCGTTGGACGGTTGGATTCCTACGAGCAGTACTTC
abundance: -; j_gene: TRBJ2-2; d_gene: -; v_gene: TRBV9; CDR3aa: CASSVGEGSHTGELFF; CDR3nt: TGTGCCAGCAGCGTAGGTGAGGGGAGTCACACCGGGGAGCTGTTTTTT
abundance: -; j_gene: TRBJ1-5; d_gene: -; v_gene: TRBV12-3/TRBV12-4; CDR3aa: CASSLMGSGRHHQPQHF; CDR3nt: TGTGCCAGCAGTTTGATGGGGAGCGGGCGACACCATCAGCCCCAGCATTTT
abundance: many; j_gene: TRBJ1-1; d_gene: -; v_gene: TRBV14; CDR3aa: CASSQPGTGMNTEAFF; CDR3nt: TGTGCCAGCAGCCAGCCCGGGACCGGGATGAACACTGAAGCTTTCTTT
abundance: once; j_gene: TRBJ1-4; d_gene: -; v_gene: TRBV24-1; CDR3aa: CATSEGAAMGNEKLFF; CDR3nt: TGTGCCACCAGTGAAGGGGCCGCGATGGGGAATGAAAAACTGTTTTTT
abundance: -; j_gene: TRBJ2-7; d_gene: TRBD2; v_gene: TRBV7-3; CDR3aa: CASSLLAEGQYEQYF; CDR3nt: TGTGCCAGCAGCTTACTAGCGGAAGGGCAATACGAGCAGTACTTC
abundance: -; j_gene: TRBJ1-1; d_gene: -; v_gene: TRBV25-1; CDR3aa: CASSLSGALAEAFF; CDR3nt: TGTGCCAGCAGTTTATCTGGGGCTCTGGCTGAAGCTTTCTTT
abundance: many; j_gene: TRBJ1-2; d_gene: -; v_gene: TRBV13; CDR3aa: CASSLPGGPIYGYTF; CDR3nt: TGTGCCAGCAGCTTGCCAGGCGGGCCCATCTATGGCTACACCTTC
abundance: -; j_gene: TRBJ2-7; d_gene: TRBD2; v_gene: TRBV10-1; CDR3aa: CASSVDGLDEQYF; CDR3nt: TGCGCCAGCAGTGTAGACGGACTAGACGAGCAGTACTTC
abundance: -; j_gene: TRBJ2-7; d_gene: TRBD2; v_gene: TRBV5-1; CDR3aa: CASSFPSGRDEQYF; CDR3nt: TGCGCCAGCAGCTTCCCTAGCGGGAGGGATGAGCAGTACTTC
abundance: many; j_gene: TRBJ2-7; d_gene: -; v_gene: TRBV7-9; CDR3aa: CASSLGGESVEQYF; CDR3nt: TGTGCCAGCAGCTTAGGTGGTGAAAGCGTCGAGCAGTACTTC